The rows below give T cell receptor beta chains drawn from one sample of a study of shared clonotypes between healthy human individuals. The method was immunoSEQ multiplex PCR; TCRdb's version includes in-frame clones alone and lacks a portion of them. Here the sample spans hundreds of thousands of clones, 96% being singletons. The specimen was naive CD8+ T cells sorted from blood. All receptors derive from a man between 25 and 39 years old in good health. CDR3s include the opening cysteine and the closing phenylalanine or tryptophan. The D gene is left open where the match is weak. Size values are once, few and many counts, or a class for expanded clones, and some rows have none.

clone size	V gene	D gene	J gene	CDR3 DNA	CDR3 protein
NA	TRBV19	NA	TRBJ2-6	TGTGCCAGTAGTCCATTCTCTGGGGCCAACGTCCTGACTTTC	CASSPFSGANVLTF
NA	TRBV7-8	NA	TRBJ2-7	TGTGCCAGCAGCCCCGTTATCATCATCTCGGCGGAGCTCTACGAGCAGTACTTC	CASSPVIIISAELYEQYF
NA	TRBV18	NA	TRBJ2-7	TGTGCCAGCTCACCAGTTCCCCTAGCAATAGGCTACGAGCAGTACTTC	CASSPVPLAIGYEQYF
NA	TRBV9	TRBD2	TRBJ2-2	TGTGCCAGCGCAATAGCGGGAGGGTCCACCGGGGAGCTGTTTTTT	CASAIAGGSTGELFF
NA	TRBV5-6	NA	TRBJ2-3	TGTGCCAGCAGCTTGGACTGGATCCCCACATCCGGGAACGATACGCAGTATTTT	CASSLDWIPTSGNDTQYF
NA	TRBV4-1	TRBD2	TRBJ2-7	TGCGCCAGCAGCCAAGGCGGACTAGCGGGAGGTGCGGGGGACGAGCAGTACTTC	CASSQGGLAGGAGDEQYF
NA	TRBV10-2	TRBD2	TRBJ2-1	TGCGCCAGCAGTGAGGGGACTACCCTTGAGCAGTTCTTC	CASSEGTTLEQFF
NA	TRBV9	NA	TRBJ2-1	TGTGCCAGCAGCGTTGGGAGCTATGAGCAGTTCTTC	CASSVGSYEQFF
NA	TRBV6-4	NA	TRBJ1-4	TGTGCCAGCAGTGACTCGTTGCTAGGAAATCAGGCAGGTGAAAAACTGTTTTTT	CASSDSLLGNQAGEKLFF
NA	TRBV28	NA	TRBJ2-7	TGTGCCTGCATTGGGGGGCCAAACTCCTACGAGCAGTACTTC	CACIGGPNSYEQYF
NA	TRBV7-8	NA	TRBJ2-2	TGTGCCAGCAGCTTTTCCAGGGAGGCCGGGGAGCTGTTTTTT	CASSFSREAGELFF
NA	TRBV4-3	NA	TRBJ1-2	TGCGCCAGCAGCCAAGATTCTGACGCGGTAGCCTATGGCTACACCTTC	CASSQDSDAVAYGYTF
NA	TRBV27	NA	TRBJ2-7	TGTGCCAGCACTTTACGGAACCCCGTTCTGGACGAGCAGTACTTC	CASTLRNPVLDEQYF
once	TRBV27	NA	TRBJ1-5	TGTGCCAGCAGTCTAACAGATGGCAATCAGCCCCAGCATTTT	CASSLTDGNQPQHF
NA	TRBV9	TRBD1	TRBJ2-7	TGTGCCAGCAGCGTAGATGGTCTGACAGGGAACGAGCAGTACTTC	CASSVDGLTGNEQYF
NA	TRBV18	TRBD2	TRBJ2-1	TGTGCCAGCTCACCTGGCCCTAGCGGGGGATACAATGAGCAGTTCTTC	CASSPGPSGGYNEQFF
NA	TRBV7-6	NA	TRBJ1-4	TGTGCCAGCAGCTCCTCCGGGTTGACGGCTAATGAAAAACTGTTTTTT	CASSSSGLTANEKLFF
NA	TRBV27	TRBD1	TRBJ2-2	TGTGCCAGCAGTTTAACGTTGACAGGGGGCTATCCCGGGGAGCTGTTTTTT	CASSLTLTGGYPGELFF
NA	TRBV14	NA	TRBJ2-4	TGTGCCAGCAGCCAAGGCCTTTTGCACATTCAGTACTTC	CASSQGLLHIQYF
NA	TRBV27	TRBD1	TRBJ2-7	TGTGCCAGCACGATCTTGGGGGACAGGGGCTACGAGCAGTACTTC	CASTILGDRGYEQYF
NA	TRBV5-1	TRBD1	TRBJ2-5	TGCGCCAGCAGCTTACGCGGGGGACAGGGTGCCCAAGAGACCCAGTACTTC	CASSLRGGQGAQETQYF
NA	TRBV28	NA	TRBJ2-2	TGTGCCAGCAGTGACCGGGGTGCCGGGGAGCTGTTTTTT	CASSDRGAGELFF
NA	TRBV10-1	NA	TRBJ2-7	TGCGCCAGCAGCCACACCTACGAGCAGTACTTC	CASSHTYEQYF
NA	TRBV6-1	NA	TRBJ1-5	TGTGCCAGCAGAGAAAGACAGGGCAATCAGCCCCAGCATTTT	CASRERQGNQPQHF
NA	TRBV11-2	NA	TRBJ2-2	TGTGCCAGCAGCTCCCCCCGGGTATCGACCGGGGAGCTGTTTTTT	CASSSPRVSTGELFF